In this sample, the clone carrying this T cell receptor beta chain turned up many times. The V gene's germline CDR1 is ENHRY and CDR2 SYGVKD. V lost 0 bases to trimming and J lost 5 bases; unmatched junction nucleotides: 5. This CDR3 spans 15 amino acids. The sample is drawn from a study of regulatory T cells in long-lasting Graves disease. For TCR beta, libraries came from iRepertoire HTBI primers and Arm-PCR of CDR3 regions. TCRdb re-derived calls from the multiplex PCR reads in MiXCR, one entry per CDR3 protein. The data contain around 480,000 distinct CDR3 sequences, about 16% of them singletons. As to time point: newly diagnosed GD, antithyroid drugs for less than 3 months. Isolated PBMC RNA provided the starting material for the TCR library. As a group, patients came from one endocrinology department in Xi'an, China. The same data also contributed to another study, on T cells in Graves' hyperthyroidism and ophthalmopathy.

Sequences were derived from peripheral blood mononuclear cells (PBMCs), sampled at new diagnosis, from a patient treated with antithyroid drugs. This sequence joins TRBV10-3 and TRBJ2-3, with TRBD2 matching 7 bases. The clonotype comes from a middle-aged woman with Graves disease. The CDR3 DNA reads as TGTGCCATCAGTGAGTCCGGCCTAGCGGAAGATACGCAGTATTTT. It encodes CAISESGLAEDTQYF.